The source of this TCR beta chain is a study of shared clonotypes between healthy human individuals. Study observations and caveats: Clonotypes not shared had lower generation probabilities than those common to all four donors.

V lost 3 bases, J lost 1 base, and 7 bases lay in between. This CDR3 contains 13 residues. CDR1 SGHVS and CDR2 FNYEAQ come from the germline V gene. Several immunoSEQ 96-well plates shared each subset's DNA, each plate a replicate. The method was immunoSEQ multiplex PCR; TCRdb's version includes in-frame clones alone and lacks a portion of them. The sample has about 550,000 clones, about 95% seen once; the top ten hold about 0.11%. To note about this clone: Its specificity is unknown.

Only CD45RO-negative cells positively selected for CCR7 counted as naive CD8 cells, so terminally differentiated effector memory CD45RA+ cells were excluded. This chain uses TRBV7-6 with TRBJ2-7, with D uncertain. The TCR originated in a woman younger than 45 in good health. Material: naive CD8+ T cells sorted from blood. The CDR3 nucleotides are TGTGCCAGCAGCTTCGCTGATTCCTACGAGCAGTACTTC. Its protein is CASSFADSYEQYF.